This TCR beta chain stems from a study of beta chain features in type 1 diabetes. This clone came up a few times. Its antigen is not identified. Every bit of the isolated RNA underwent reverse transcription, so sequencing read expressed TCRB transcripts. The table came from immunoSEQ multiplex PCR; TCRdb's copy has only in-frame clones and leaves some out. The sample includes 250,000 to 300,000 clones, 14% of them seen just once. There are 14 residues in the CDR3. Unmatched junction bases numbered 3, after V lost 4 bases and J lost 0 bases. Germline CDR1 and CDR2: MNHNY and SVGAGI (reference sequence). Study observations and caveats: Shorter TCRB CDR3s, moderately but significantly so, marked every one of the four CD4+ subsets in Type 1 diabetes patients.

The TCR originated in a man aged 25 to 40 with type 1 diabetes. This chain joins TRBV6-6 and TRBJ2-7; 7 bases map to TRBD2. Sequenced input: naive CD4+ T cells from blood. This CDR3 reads CASSFRDYSYEQYF. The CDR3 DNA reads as TGTGCCAGCAGTTTCCGGGACTACTCCTACGAGCAGTACTTC.